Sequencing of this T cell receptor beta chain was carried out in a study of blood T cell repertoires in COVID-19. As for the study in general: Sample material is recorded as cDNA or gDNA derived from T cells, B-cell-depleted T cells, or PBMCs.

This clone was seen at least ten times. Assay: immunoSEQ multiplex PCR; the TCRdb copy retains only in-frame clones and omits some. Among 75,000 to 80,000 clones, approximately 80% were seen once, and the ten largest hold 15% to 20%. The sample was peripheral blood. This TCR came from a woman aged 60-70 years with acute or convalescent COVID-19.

The chain's CDR3 is CASSLYRATEAFF. CDR3 nucleotide sequence: TGTGCCAGCAGCTTATACAGGGCCACTGAAGCTTTCTTT. V usage is TRBV13 and J usage is TRBJ1-1, with D perhaps TRBD1 (6 bases). Germline CDR1 PRHDT, CDR2 FYEKMQ (reference sequence). Trimming took off 2 bases at V and 4 bases at J, with 8 bases between the two ends. The CDR3 is 13 amino acids.